This TCR beta chain came from a study of cytomegalovirus exposure and HLA in healthy donors. The primer mix had 60 Vbeta and 13 Jbeta primers. Sequenced by immunoSEQ multiplex PCR; TCRdb stores in-frame clones only, minus some. The sample shows 85,000 to 120,000 clones, more than 75% of them seen only once. This TCR came from a woman in her 50s in good health and CMV-seropositive. Sequencing was carried out using PBMCs.

The CDR3 bases are TGTGCCAGCAGCTTAGGGGGACAGAACTATGGCTACACCTTC. Translation: CASSLGGQNYGYTF. V gene TRBV7-9 combines with J gene TRBJ1-2; 7 bases line up with TRBD1. V was pared by 1 base and J by 2 bases, with 1 base of the junction left unmatched. CDR1 SEHNR and CDR2 FQNEAQ come from the germline V gene (reference sequence). The CDR3 is 14 amino acids.